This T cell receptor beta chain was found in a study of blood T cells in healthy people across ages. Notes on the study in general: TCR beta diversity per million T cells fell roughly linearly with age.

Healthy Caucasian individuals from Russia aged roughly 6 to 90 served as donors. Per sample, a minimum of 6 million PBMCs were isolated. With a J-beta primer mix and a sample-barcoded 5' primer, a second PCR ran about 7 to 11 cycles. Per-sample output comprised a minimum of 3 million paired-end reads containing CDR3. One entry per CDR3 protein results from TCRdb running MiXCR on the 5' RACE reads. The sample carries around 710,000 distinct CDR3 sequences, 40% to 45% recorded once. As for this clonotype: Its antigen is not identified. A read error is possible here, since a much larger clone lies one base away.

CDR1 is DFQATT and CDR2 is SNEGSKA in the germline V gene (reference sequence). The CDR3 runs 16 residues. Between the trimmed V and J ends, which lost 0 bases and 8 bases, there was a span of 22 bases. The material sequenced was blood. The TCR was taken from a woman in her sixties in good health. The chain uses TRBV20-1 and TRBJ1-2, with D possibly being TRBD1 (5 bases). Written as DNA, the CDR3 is TGCAGTGCTAGAGATCGCTTAGGGGACCTACAGACGGGCTACACCTTC. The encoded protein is CSARDRLGDLQTGYTF.